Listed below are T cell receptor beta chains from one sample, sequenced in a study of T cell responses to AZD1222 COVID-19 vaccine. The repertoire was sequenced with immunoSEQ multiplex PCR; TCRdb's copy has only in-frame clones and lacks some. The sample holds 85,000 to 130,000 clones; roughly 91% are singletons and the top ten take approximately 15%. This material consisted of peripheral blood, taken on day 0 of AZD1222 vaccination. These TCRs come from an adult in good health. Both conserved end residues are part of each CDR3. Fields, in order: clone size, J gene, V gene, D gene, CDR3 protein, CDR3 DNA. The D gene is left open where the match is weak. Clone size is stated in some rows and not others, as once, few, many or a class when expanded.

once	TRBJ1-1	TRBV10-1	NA	CASSKRGNTEAFF	TGCGCCAGCAGTAAGAGAGGGAACACTGAAGCTTTCTTT
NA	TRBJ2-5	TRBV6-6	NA	CASSYRVVETQYF	TGTGCCAGCAGTTATAGGGTGGTGGAGACCCAGTACTTC
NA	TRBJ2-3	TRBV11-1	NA	CASSRDTDTQYF	TGTGCCAGCAGCAGGGACACAGATACGCAGTATTTT
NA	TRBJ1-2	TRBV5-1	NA	CASSTEGTGDYGYTF	TGCGCCAGCAGCACGGAGGGGACTGGGGACTATGGCTACACCTTC
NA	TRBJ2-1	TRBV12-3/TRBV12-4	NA	CASSGYTNNEQFF	TGTGCCAGCAGTGGTTACACGAACAATGAGCAGTTCTTC
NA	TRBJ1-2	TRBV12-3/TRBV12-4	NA	CASSSLADYGYTF	TGTGCCAGCAGTTCCCTTGCAGACTATGGCTACACCTTC
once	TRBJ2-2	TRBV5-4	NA	CASSPDSNTGELFF	TGTGCCAGCAGCCCGGACAGTAACACCGGGGAGCTGTTTTTT
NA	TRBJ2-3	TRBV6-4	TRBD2	CASAGGTRDTQYF	TGTGCCTCGGCGGGGGGAACGAGGGATACGCAGTATTTT
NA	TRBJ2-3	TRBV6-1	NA	CASSVGHPRTGDTQYF	TGTGCCAGCAGTGTAGGACACCCCCGGACGGGAGATACGCAGTATTTT
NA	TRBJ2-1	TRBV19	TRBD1	CASNLGQGPYNEQFF	TGTGCCAGTAACCTGGGACAGGGGCCCTACAATGAGCAGTTCTTC
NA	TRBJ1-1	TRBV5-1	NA	CASSLELGGAGGIAFF	TGCGCCAGCAGCTTGGAATTGGGGGGCGCGGGAGGTATAGCTTTCTTT
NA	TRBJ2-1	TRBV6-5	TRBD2	CASSYSSGGAYEQFF	TGTGCCAGCAGTTATTCTAGCGGGGGGGCTTATGAGCAGTTCTTC
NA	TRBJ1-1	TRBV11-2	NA	CASSLDRGSNEAFF	TGTGCCAGCAGCTTAGATCGGGGGAGTAATGAAGCTTTCTTT
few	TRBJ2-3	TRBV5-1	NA	CASSLVVGSSSDTQYF	TGCGCCAGCAGCTTGGTCGTAGGGTCGAGCTCAGATACGCAGTATTTT
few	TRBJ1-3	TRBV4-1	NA	CASSRAGNTIYF	TGCGCCAGCAGCCGAGCTGGAAACACCATATATTTT
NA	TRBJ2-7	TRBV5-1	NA	CASSLSDDAYEQYF	TGCGCCAGCAGCTTATCGGACGATGCCTACGAGCAGTACTTC
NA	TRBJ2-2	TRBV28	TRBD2	CASSPRLAGVAGELFF	TGTGCCAGCAGTCCACGACTAGCGGGAGTAGCCGGGGAGCTGTTTTTT
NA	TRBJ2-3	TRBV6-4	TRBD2	CASSDSASGGTDTQYF	TGTGCCAGCAGTGACTCGGCTAGCGGGGGCACAGATACGCAGTATTTT
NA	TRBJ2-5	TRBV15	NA	CATRGKEGETQYF	TGTGCCACTCGGGGCAAAGAGGGGGAGACCCAGTACTTC
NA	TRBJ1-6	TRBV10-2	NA	CASWDRTHSPLHF	TGCGCCAGCTGGGATAGGACCCATTCACCCCTCCACTTT
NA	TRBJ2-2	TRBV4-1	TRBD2	CASSQDPPTSGDLRTGELFF	TGCGCCAGCAGCCAAGATCCCCCAACTAGCGGGGATCTAAGGACCGGGGAGCTGTTTTTT
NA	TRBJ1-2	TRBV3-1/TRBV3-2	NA	CASSQEGGRYGYTF	TGTGCCAGCAGCCAAGAGGGGGGTCGGTATGGCTACACCTTC
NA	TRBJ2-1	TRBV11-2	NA	CASSRVGGAVYNEQFF	TGTGCCAGCAGCCGCGTTGGGGGGGCCGTCTACAATGAGCAGTTCTTC
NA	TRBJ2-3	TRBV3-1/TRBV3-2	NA	CASSKGTNTDTQYF	TGTGCCAGCAGCAAGGGGACGAACACAGATACGCAGTATTTT